The rows below give T cell receptor beta chains drawn from one sample of a study of cytomegalovirus exposure and HLA in healthy donors. Only in-frame clones appear in the TCRdb table, and some are missing; sequencing was by immunoSEQ multiplex PCR. The sample includes under 75,000 clones, around 62% of them seen just once. The source material was PBMCs. All receptors derive from a man between 35 and 55 years old in good health and CMV-seropositive. CDR3s include the opening cysteine and the closing phenylalanine or tryptophan. D genes are given only for firm matches. Some rows have no size entry. The others give once, few or many, or a class for an expanded clone.

J gene: TRBJ2-1
V gene: TRBV5-4
clone size: few
D gene: TRBD1
CDR3 DNA: TGTGCCAGCAGCTTGGGACAGGGGCAGCACAATGAGCAGTTCTTC
CDR3 protein: CASSLGQGQHNEQFF

J gene: TRBJ2-2
V gene: TRBV4-1
clone size: NA
D gene: NA
CDR3 DNA: TGCGCCAGCAGCCGACTAAGGATAGGGCGCGCCGGGGAGCTGTTTTTT
CDR3 protein: CASSRLRIGRAGELFF

J gene: TRBJ2-7
V gene: TRBV5-6
clone size: NA
D gene: NA
CDR3 DNA: TGTGCCAGCAGCTCCCGGGTGTACGAGCAGTACTTC
CDR3 protein: CASSSRVYEQYF

J gene: TRBJ2-3
V gene: TRBV19
clone size: few
D gene: TRBD1
CDR3 DNA: TGTGCCAGTAGTTTGGGACAGGGTAGCACAGATACGCAGTATTTT
CDR3 protein: CASSLGQGSTDTQYF

J gene: TRBJ2-2
V gene: TRBV7-3
clone size: NA
D gene: NA
CDR3 DNA: TGTGCCAGCAGCTCCCGTACCGGGACTAACACCGGGGAGCTGTTTTTT
CDR3 protein: CASSSRTGTNTGELFF

J gene: TRBJ2-3
V gene: TRBV6-5
clone size: few
D gene: NA
CDR3 DNA: TGTGCCAGCAGGTACGACAGCTACACAGATACGCAGTATTTT
CDR3 protein: CASRYDSYTDTQYF

J gene: TRBJ1-6
V gene: TRBV6-5
clone size: few
D gene: TRBD1
CDR3 DNA: TGTGCCAGCAAAAGGACAGGGAGACCTTCACCCCTCCACTTT
CDR3 protein: CASKRTGRPSPLHF

J gene: TRBJ1-6
V gene: TRBV6-6
clone size: NA
D gene: NA
CDR3 DNA: TGTGCCAGCAGTTTACCGGGACGGAGGAGGGACCTCCACTTT
CDR3 protein: CASSLPGRRRDLHF

J gene: TRBJ1-2
V gene: TRBV19
clone size: NA
D gene: TRBD1
CDR3 DNA: TGTGCCAGTACCCCGGACAGGGGCTATGGCTACACCTTC
CDR3 protein: CASTPDRGYGYTF

J gene: TRBJ1-6
V gene: TRBV27
clone size: NA
D gene: NA
CDR3 DNA: TGTGCCAGCAGTTTCAATAATTCACCCCTCCACTTT
CDR3 protein: CASSFNNSPLHF

J gene: TRBJ1-4
V gene: TRBV6-5
clone size: NA
D gene: TRBD1
CDR3 DNA: TGTGCCAGCAGTTACCAGACAGGGAATAATGAAAAACTGTTTTTT
CDR3 protein: CASSYQTGNNEKLFF

J gene: TRBJ2-1
V gene: TRBV5-1
clone size: NA
D gene: TRBD2
CDR3 DNA: TGCGCCAGCAGCCCCGGGACTAGCGGACACAATGAGCAGTTCTTC
CDR3 protein: CASSPGTSGHNEQFF

J gene: TRBJ1-2
V gene: TRBV30
clone size: few
D gene: TRBD1
CDR3 DNA: TGTGCCTGGAGTTGGGGACAGAACTATGGCTACACCTTC
CDR3 protein: CAWSWGQNYGYTF

J gene: TRBJ1-3
V gene: TRBV15
clone size: NA
D gene: TRBD1
CDR3 DNA: TGTGCCACCATGACAGGGAGCGGAAACACCATATATTTT
CDR3 protein: CATMTGSGNTIYF

J gene: TRBJ2-4
V gene: TRBV15
clone size: NA
D gene: TRBD1
CDR3 DNA: TGTGCCACCAGCAGCTACTTACAGGGGTCCAAAAACATTCAGTACTTC
CDR3 protein: CATSSYLQGSKNIQYF

J gene: TRBJ2-4
V gene: TRBV6-5
clone size: NA
D gene: TRBD1
CDR3 DNA: TGTGCCAGCAGTCGACAGGGGGCCGGCTTAAACATTCAGTACTTC
CDR3 protein: CASSRQGAGLNIQYF

J gene: TRBJ2-3
V gene: TRBV5-1
clone size: NA
D gene: NA
CDR3 DNA: TGCGCCAGCAGAAATACCGGGAACGGATACACAGATACGCAGTATTTT
CDR3 protein: CASRNTGNGYTDTQYF

J gene: TRBJ2-5
V gene: TRBV5-1
clone size: few
D gene: NA
CDR3 DNA: TGCGCCAGCAGCTTGGTTAGCTCCCAAGAGACCCAGTACTTC
CDR3 protein: CASSLVSSQETQYF

J gene: TRBJ2-2
V gene: TRBV27
clone size: NA
D gene: TRBD1
CDR3 DNA: TGTGCCAGCAGCAAGGGACAGGGAGTCGACACCGGGGAGCTGTTTTTT
CDR3 protein: CASSKGQGVDTGELFF

J gene: TRBJ2-5
V gene: TRBV5-1
clone size: NA
D gene: NA
CDR3 DNA: TGCGCCAGCAGCTTGGCGGGAGCCCAAGAGACCCAGTACTTC
CDR3 protein: CASSLAGAQETQYF

J gene: TRBJ2-2
V gene: TRBV7-3
clone size: NA
D gene: NA
CDR3 DNA: TGTGCCAGCAGCAGGCCCGGGACTGAACACACCGGGGAGCTGTTTTTT
CDR3 protein: CASSRPGTEHTGELFF

J gene: TRBJ1-1
V gene: TRBV5-1
clone size: NA
D gene: TRBD1
CDR3 DNA: TGCGCCAGCAGCGGACAGGGAGCCTCTGAAGCTTTCTTT
CDR3 protein: CASSGQGASEAFF

J gene: TRBJ1-4
V gene: TRBV30
clone size: NA
D gene: TRBD1
CDR3 DNA: TGTGCCTGGAGGAGCCGGGACAGGGGGGCTAATGAAAAACTGTTTTTT
CDR3 protein: CAWRSRDRGANEKLFF

J gene: TRBJ2-7
V gene: TRBV9
clone size: NA
D gene: NA
CDR3 DNA: TGTGCCAGCAGCGTAGAAGGAGGCAGGTCCTACGAGCAGTACTTC
CDR3 protein: CASSVEGGRSYEQYF

J gene: TRBJ1-6
V gene: TRBV4-1
clone size: NA
D gene: TRBD1
CDR3 DNA: TGCGCCAGCAGCCAAGCTCCGACAGGGCGGTTATCACCCCTCCACTTT
CDR3 protein: CASSQAPTGRLSPLHF

J gene: TRBJ1-6
V gene: TRBV11-2
clone size: NA
D gene: NA
CDR3 DNA: TGTGCCAGCAGCTTCGGGGGAGCCCTCCACTTT
CDR3 protein: CASSFGGALHF

J gene: TRBJ1-1
V gene: TRBV6-6
clone size: NA
D gene: NA
CDR3 DNA: TGTGCCAGCACCATTTTAGGGGGCACTGAAGCTTTCTTT
CDR3 protein: CASTILGGTEAFF

J gene: TRBJ2-7
V gene: TRBV9
clone size: NA
D gene: TRBD1
CDR3 DNA: TGTGCCAGCAGCCTTCAAGGGGGCTTCATCTACGAGCAGTACTTC
CDR3 protein: CASSLQGGFIYEQYF

J gene: TRBJ1-3
V gene: TRBV19
clone size: NA
D gene: NA
CDR3 DNA: TGTGCCAGTGGTTCGGAGGGGCGATCTGGAAACACCATATATTTT
CDR3 protein: CASGSEGRSGNTIYF

J gene: TRBJ2-7
V gene: TRBV5-1
clone size: NA
D gene: NA
CDR3 DNA: TGCGCCAGCAGCGCCGGTACCACTCGCACCTACGAGCAGTACTTC
CDR3 protein: CASSAGTTRTYEQYF

J gene: TRBJ2-7
V gene: TRBV7-9
clone size: NA
D gene: NA
CDR3 DNA: TGTTCCAGCAGCTTAAAAGGAGCGGGCATTACCTCCTACGAGCAGTACTTC
CDR3 protein: CSSSLKGAGITSYEQYF

J gene: TRBJ2-2
V gene: TRBV30
clone size: few
D gene: NA
CDR3 DNA: TGTGCCTGGAGCCACCCGGGACTTCCCCCGCGCGGGGAGCTGTTTTTT
CDR3 protein: CAWSHPGLPPRGELFF

J gene: TRBJ1-1
V gene: TRBV10-3
clone size: NA
D gene: TRBD1
CDR3 DNA: TGTGCCATCAAAGGGACGGCTACAGGGGACACTGAAGCTTTCTTT
CDR3 protein: CAIKGTATGDTEAFF

J gene: TRBJ2-2
V gene: TRBV6-1
clone size: NA
D gene: NA
CDR3 DNA: TGTGCCAGCAGTGAATTTAGCTGGAACACCGGGGAGCTGTTTTTT
CDR3 protein: CASSEFSWNTGELFF

J gene: TRBJ2-7
V gene: TRBV9
clone size: NA
D gene: TRBD1
CDR3 DNA: TGTGCCAGCAGCGTTCGGACAGGGGGCCACGAGCAGTACTTC
CDR3 protein: CASSVRTGGHEQYF

J gene: TRBJ2-1
V gene: TRBV29-1
clone size: NA
D gene: TRBD2
CDR3 DNA: TGCAGCGCCTCCCCGGGGGGTGGGTACAATGAGCAGTTCTTC
CDR3 protein: CSASPGGGYNEQFF

J gene: TRBJ1-1
V gene: TRBV11-2
clone size: NA
D gene: NA
CDR3 DNA: TGTGCCAGCAGCCTATTCGACACTGAAGCTTTCTTT
CDR3 protein: CASSLFDTEAFF

J gene: TRBJ2-7
V gene: TRBV6-5
clone size: few
D gene: TRBD1
CDR3 DNA: TGTGCCAGCAGCCCTAACAGGGGGCACGAGCAGTACTTC
CDR3 protein: CASSPNRGHEQYF

J gene: TRBJ2-1
V gene: TRBV5-5
clone size: NA
D gene: TRBD2
CDR3 DNA: TGTGCCAGCAGCTTGGTAGGTAGCGGGGGGTCCTACAATGAGCAGTTCTTC
CDR3 protein: CASSLVGSGGSYNEQFF

J gene: TRBJ1-1
V gene: TRBV7-6
clone size: NA
D gene: TRBD1
CDR3 DNA: TGTGCCAGCAGCTTAGGCAGGGGGAGTGAAGCTTTCTTT
CDR3 protein: CASSLGRGSEAFF

J gene: TRBJ1-5
V gene: TRBV5-1
clone size: NA
D gene: NA
CDR3 DNA: TGCGCCAGCAGCTTGGGTTCGAATAAAGGGGCCCAGCATTTT
CDR3 protein: CASSLGSNKGAQHF

J gene: TRBJ2-1
V gene: TRBV9
clone size: NA
D gene: NA
CDR3 DNA: TGTGCCAGCAGCGTCTCGGGACTTTTGGATGAGCAGTTCTTC
CDR3 protein: CASSVSGLLDEQFF

J gene: TRBJ1-3
V gene: TRBV11-3
clone size: NA
D gene: TRBD1
CDR3 DNA: TGTGCCAGCAGCGCGAAACCAACAGGGGTCAGAAACACCATATATTTT
CDR3 protein: CASSAKPTGVRNTIYF

J gene: TRBJ2-7
V gene: TRBV5-4
clone size: NA
D gene: TRBD1
CDR3 DNA: TGTGCCAGCAGCTCGGACAGGAACTACGAGCAGTACTTC
CDR3 protein: CASSSDRNYEQYF

J gene: TRBJ2-5
V gene: TRBV5-4
clone size: NA
D gene: TRBD2
CDR3 DNA: TGTGCCAGCAGCTTGGATCTCGGGGGGGAAGAGACCCAGTACTTC
CDR3 protein: CASSLDLGGEETQYF

J gene: TRBJ2-7
V gene: TRBV6-6
clone size: NA
D gene: NA
CDR3 DNA: TGTGCCAGCAGTCCCGAGGGCCCCAGGTTCTACGAGCAGTACTTC
CDR3 protein: CASSPEGPRFYEQYF

J gene: TRBJ1-2
V gene: TRBV29-1
clone size: few
D gene: TRBD1
CDR3 DNA: TGCAGCGTGTTAACCCCCCCGACAGGGGACGCCTATGGCTACACCTTC
CDR3 protein: CSVLTPPTGDAYGYTF

J gene: TRBJ1-1
V gene: TRBV2
clone size: NA
D gene: NA
CDR3 DNA: TGTGCCAGCAGCTTGACACCGAACACTGAAGCTTTCTTT
CDR3 protein: CASSLTPNTEAFF

J gene: TRBJ1-2
V gene: TRBV28
clone size: few
D gene: NA
CDR3 DNA: TGTGCCAGCAGTGTTAATGATGGCTACACCTTC
CDR3 protein: CASSVNDGYTF

J gene: TRBJ2-1
V gene: TRBV25-1
clone size: NA
D gene: NA
CDR3 DNA: TGTGCCAGCAGTGATATCCCCCGGGGAATGAAATTTGACAATGAGCAGTTCTTC
CDR3 protein: CASSDIPRGMKFDNEQFF

J gene: TRBJ2-2
V gene: TRBV7-7
clone size: NA
D gene: TRBD2
CDR3 DNA: TGTGCTCTCGGGGACTACAACACCGGGGAGCTGTTTTTT
CDR3 protein: CALGDYNTGELFF

J gene: TRBJ1-2
V gene: TRBV6-4
clone size: NA
D gene: NA
CDR3 DNA: TGTGCCAGCCGGGGGGGGCCGGGTGGCTACACCTTC
CDR3 protein: CASRGGPGGYTF

J gene: TRBJ2-1
V gene: TRBV19
clone size: few
D gene: NA
CDR3 DNA: TGTGCCAGTAGTATATTGACGGGAGTCCCCTACAATGAGCAGTTCTTC
CDR3 protein: CASSILTGVPYNEQFF

J gene: TRBJ1-6
V gene: TRBV25-1
clone size: once
D gene: TRBD1
CDR3 DNA: TGTGCCAGCAGTGACGACAGGGACGTCTCCTATAATTCACCCCTCCACTTT
CDR3 protein: CASSDDRDVSYNSPLHF

J gene: TRBJ2-7
V gene: TRBV10-3
clone size: NA
D gene: NA
CDR3 DNA: TGTGCCATCAGTGAGGGGGTCAAGGACAGCGAGCAGTACTTC
CDR3 protein: CAISEGVKDSEQYF

J gene: TRBJ1-1
V gene: TRBV2
clone size: NA
D gene: TRBD1
CDR3 DNA: TGTGCCAGCAGTGAAGCGGCAGGGGGATACACTGAAGCTTTCTTT
CDR3 protein: CASSEAAGGYTEAFF